Included here is one TCR beta chain sequence, with context. Its target is not known. Looked up from germline, CDR1 is MNHNY and CDR2 is SVGAGI (reference sequence). The CDR3 runs 14 residues. V was cut by 6 bases and J by 0 bases, with 10 bases left in between. This sample stems from a study of persistence of HIV-infected CD4 T cells. This was the immunoSEQ version 4 assay in survey mode. Only in-frame clones appear in the TCRdb table, and some are missing; sequencing was by immunoSEQ multiplex PCR. The table lists 30,000 to 45,000 clones, under 90% of them singletons. Overlapping HIV-1 Gag 15-mer peptides at approximately 0.96 ug per peptide per mL were used. Sorted nonresponding memory CD4+ T cells were CD40L-negative, CD69-negative, CD45RO-high. CD4+ T cell counts exceeded 400 cells/uL; CMV serology was positive.

The source of this sequence is an adult with HIV. The donor label of this sample is uncertain. This sequence joins TRBV6-6 and TRBJ2-3; a possible D gene is TRBD1 (5 bases). Material: cultured CD4+ T cells from PBMCs, obtained from a patient who received antiretroviral therapy. The CDR3: CASRPRQSTDTQYF. Written as DNA, the CDR3 is TGTGCCAGCAGGCCACGACAGAGCACAGATACGCAGTATTTT.